The clone carrying this T cell receptor (beta chain) appeared many times. The sample belongs to a study of T-cell reconstitution after alpha-beta-depleted transplantation in children. Molecular barcoding with unique molecular identifiers was used for the TCRbeta library. TCRdb analysed the PCR reads with MiXCR anew, one entry per CDR3 protein. The sample lists about 640,000 distinct CDR3 sequences; approximately 16% were seen once. Germline lookup yields CDR1 SQVTM and CDR2 ANQGSEA. The V end was cut by 3 bases, the J end by 7 bases, with 15 bases between. This CDR3 has 13 residues. The sequences come from PBMCs from the stem cell graft donor, collected from the stem cell graft. The TCR originated in a human donor who donated a stem cell graft to a child with acute myeloid leukemia. The V and J genes are TRBV29-1 and TRBJ1-2; D possibly corresponds to TRBD1 (5 bases). The CDR3 sequence: CSVEAGTPSGYTF. The DNA for the CDR3 is TGCAGCGTTGAGGCCGGGACCCCATCTGGCTACACCTTC.